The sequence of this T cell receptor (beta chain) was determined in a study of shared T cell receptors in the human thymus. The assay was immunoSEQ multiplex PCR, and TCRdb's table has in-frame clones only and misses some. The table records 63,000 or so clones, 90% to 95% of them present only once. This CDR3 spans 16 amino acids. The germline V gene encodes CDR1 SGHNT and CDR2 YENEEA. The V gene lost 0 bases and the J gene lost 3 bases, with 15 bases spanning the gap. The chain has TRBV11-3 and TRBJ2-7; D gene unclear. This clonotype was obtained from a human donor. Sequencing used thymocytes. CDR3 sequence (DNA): TGTGCCAGCAGCTTAGATCTAATTAGGGCACGCTACGAGCAGTACTTC. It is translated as CASSLDLIRARYEQYF.